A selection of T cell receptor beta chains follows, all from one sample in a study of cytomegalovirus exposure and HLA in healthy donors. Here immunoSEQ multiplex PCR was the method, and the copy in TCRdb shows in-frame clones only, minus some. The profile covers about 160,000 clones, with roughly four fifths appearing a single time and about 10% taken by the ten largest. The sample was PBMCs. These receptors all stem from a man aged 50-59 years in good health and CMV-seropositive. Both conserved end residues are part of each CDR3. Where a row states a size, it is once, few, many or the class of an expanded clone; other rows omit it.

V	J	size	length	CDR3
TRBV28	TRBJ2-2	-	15	CASSYGGLVTGELFF
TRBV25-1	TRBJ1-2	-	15	CASSLSGHLSYGYTF
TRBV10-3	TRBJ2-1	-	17	CAISEPQLAGETNEQFF
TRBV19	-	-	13	CASAATGSYEQYF
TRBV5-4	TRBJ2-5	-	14	CASRVQGAGETQYF
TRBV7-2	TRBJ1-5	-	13	CASSLEPNQPQHF
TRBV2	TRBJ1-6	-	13	CASSVREQSPLHF
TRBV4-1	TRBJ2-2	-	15	CASSQGGGDTGELFF
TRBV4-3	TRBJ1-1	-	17	CASSHLWTGFQNTEAFF
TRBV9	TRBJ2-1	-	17	CASSAPSGGALNNEQFF
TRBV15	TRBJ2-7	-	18	CATSRLTRTAQDSYEQYF
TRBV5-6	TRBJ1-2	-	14	CASSLGRTPTPYTF
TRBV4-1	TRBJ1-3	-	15	CASSPTGTAGNTIYF
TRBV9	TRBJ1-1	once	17	CASSVVLDFQSNTEAFF
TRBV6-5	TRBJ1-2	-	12	CASSYSGGPHTF
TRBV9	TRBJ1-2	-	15	CASSSHPGTIEGYTF
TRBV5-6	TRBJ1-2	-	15	CASSLVAGGYYGYTF
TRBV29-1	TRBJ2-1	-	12	CSVGGSWNEQFF
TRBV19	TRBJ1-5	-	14	CASSTDRGYQPQHF
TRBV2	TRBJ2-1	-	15	CASFERSSSYNEQFF
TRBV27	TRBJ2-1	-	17	CASKRLAGGPEYNEQFF
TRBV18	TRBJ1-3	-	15	CASSPGTGAYNTIYF
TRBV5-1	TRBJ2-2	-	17	CASSLGAGGRGTGELFF
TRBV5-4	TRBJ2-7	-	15	CASSLRDRGGGEQYF
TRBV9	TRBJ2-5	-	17	CASSPGVETIGVETQYF
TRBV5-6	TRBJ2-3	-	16	CASSLGLAASTDTQYF
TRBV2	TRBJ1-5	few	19	CASSGGGTGGSGGNQPQHF
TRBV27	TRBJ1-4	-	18	CASSLPPREGATNEKLFF
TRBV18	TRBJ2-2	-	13	CASSPQGAGELFF
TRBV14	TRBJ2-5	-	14	CASSQGNPGQGANF
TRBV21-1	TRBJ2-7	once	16	CASSYRLAGESYEQYF
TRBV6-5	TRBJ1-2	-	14	CASSYRSQRAGYTF
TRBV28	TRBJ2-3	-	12	CASRRGLGTQYF
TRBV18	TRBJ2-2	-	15	CASSPQTENTGELFF
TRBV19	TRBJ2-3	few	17	CASTKGTSGGYTDTQYF
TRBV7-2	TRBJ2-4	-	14	CASSSPPAKNIQYF
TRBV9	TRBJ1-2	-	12	CASSRGGYGYTF
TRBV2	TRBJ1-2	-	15	CASSIRGQGAYGYTF
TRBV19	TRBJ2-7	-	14	CATQDREVPYEQYF
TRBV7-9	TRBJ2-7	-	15	CASSPDRGTNYEQYF
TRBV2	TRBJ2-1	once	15	CASMRGLAGAKRQFF
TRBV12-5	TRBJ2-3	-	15	CASGLGAGGTDTQYF
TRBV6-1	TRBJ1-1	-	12	CASRTGNTEAFF
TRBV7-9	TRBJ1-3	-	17	CASRIPAGDRGSNTIYF
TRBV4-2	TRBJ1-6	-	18	CASSQKKGAGSYNSPLHF
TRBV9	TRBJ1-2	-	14	CASSSGQGSYGYTF
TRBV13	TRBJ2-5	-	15	CASSLGAGVKETQYF
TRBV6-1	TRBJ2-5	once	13	CASNRRGKETQYF
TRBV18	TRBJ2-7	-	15	CASSPPAGISYEQYF
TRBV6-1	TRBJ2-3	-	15	CASSDAGGGTDTQYF
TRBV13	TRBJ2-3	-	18	CASSFRGRATPLGATQYF
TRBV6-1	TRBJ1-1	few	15	CASKLNRGSFTEAFF
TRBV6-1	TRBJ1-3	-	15	CASRSTGISGNTIYF
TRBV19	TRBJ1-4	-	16	CASSIVGRSTNEKLFF
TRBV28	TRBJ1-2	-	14	CASKEGTGGYGYTF
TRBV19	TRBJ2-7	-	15	CASSIRRGPSYEQYF
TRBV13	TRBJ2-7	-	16	CASSLGRSGGTYEQYF
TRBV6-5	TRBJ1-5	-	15	CASRAGQGQGQPQHF
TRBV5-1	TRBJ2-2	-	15	CASSLSTPGTGELFF
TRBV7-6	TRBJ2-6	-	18	CASSRRGGMGRGANVLTF